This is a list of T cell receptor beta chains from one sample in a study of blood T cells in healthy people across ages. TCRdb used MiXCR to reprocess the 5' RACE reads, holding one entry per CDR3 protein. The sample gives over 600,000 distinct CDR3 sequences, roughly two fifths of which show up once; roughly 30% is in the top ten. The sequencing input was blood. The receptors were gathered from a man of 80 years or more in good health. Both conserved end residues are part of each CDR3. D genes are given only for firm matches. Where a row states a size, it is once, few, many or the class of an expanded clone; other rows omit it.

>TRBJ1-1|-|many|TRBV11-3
TGTGCCAGCAGTCAGGGTGGGGTAGTCACTGAAGCTTTCTTT
CASSQGGVVTEAFF
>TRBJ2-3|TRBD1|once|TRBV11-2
TGTGCCAGCAGCAGGGACAGAACATCAGATACGCAGTATTTT
CASSRDRTSDTQYF
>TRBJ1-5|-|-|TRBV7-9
TGTGCCAGCAGCCCAGGAGCAGGGGTCAATCAGCCCCAGCATTTT
CASSPGAGVNQPQHF
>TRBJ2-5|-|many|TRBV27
TGTGCCAGCAGTTTCCTCTCCCAAGAGACCCAGTACTTC
CASSFLSQETQYF
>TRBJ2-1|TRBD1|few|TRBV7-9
TGTGCCAGCAGCGCTAAGGGGGCCAGCTACAATGAGCAGTTCTTC
CASSAKGASYNEQFF
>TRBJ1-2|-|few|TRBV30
TGTGCCTGGGGAAGGGTGTCGGACTATGGCTACACCTTC
CAWGRVSDYGYTF
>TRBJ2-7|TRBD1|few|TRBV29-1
TGCAGCGTATATCAAACCGGGACAGGGTCCCCCTACGAGCAGTACTTC
CSVYQTGTGSPYEQYF
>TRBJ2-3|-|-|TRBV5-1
TGCGCCAGCAGCTCCGCAGGGGGGGACAGGATATTTTATACGCAGTATTTT
CASSSAGGDRIFYTQYF
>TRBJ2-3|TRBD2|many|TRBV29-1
TGCAGCGTTGGTATCCTAGCGGTGAACACAGATACGCAGTATTTT
CSVGILAVNTDTQYF
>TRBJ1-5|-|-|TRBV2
TGTGCCAGCAGTGTTCCCGGGATGGGCAATCAGCCCCAGCATTTT
CASSVPGMGNQPQHF
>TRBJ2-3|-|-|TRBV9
TGTGCCAGCAGCGTAGGCCCTGAGAATACGCAGTATTTT
CASSVGPENTQYF
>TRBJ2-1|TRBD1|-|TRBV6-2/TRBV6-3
TGTGCCAGCAGTCACCGGACAGGGGGTAGGGATGAGCAGTTCTTC
CASSHRTGGRDEQFF
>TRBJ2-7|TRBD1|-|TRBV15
TGTGCCACCAGCAGTGATACCGGGACAGGTTACTACTCCTACGAGCAGTACTTC
CATSSDTGTGYYSYEQYF
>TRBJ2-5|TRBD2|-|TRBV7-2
TGTGCCAGCAGCTTTGGGATGCGGGGGGCCCAAGAGACCCAGTACTTC
CASSFGMRGAQETQYF
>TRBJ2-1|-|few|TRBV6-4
TGTGCCAGCAGTGGTCTAGATGGCGCTGAGCAGTTCTTC
CASSGLDGAEQFF
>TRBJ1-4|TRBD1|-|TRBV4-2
TGTGCCAGCAGCCAAGATTGGGACAGGGGGGCCGGGCGGGAAAAACTGTTTTTT
CASSQDWDRGAGREKLFF
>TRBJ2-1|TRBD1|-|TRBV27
TGTGCCAGCAGTTTAAGACAGGGGGCTAAAACCATGAATGAGCAGTTCTTC
CASSLRQGAKTMNEQFF
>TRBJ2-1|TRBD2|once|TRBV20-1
TGCAGTGCTAGGGGGACTAGCGGGGTCAATGAGCAGTTCTTC
CSARGTSGVNEQFF
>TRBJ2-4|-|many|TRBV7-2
TGTGCCAGCAGCTTAGTCATCCAGGTGCCTAACATTCAGTACTTC
CASSLVIQVPNIQYF
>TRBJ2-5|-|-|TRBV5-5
TGTGCCAGCAGCTGGACAGATGAAGAGACCCAGTACTTC
CASSWTDEETQYF
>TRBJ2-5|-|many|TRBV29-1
TGCAGCGTTGAACCGCCAGGGGTAGGAGAGACCCAGTACTTC
CSVEPPGVGETQYF
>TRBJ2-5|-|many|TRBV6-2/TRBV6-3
TGTGCCAGCACCGGACTCCCAGAGACCCAGTACTTC
CASTGLPETQYF
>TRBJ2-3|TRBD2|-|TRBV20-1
TGCAGTGCTAGAGATCCGAGTAGCGGGGCTGGGACAGATACGCAGTATTTT
CSARDPSSGAGTDTQYF
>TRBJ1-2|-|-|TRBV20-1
TGCAGTGCTAGCCCCGGGGAGGTCGTGGTCTATGGCTACACCTTC
CSASPGEVVVYGYTF
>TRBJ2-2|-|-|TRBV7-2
TGTGCCAGCAGCTTAGATTCGGCTAGCTCGGCCGGGGAGCTGTTTTTT
CASSLDSASSAGELFF
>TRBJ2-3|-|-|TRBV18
TGTGCCAGCTCACCACCTGTTCCTAGCCGGGGAGATATGCAGTATTTT
CASSPPVPSRGDMQYF
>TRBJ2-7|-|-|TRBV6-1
TGTGCCAGCAGGACAGGGCGCGGGGGGCGCCTCTCCGAGCAGTACTTC
CASRTGRGGRLSEQYF
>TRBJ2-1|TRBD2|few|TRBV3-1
TGTGCCAGCAGCCAAGGACTAGCGGGAGGGCAGACTGAGCAGTTCTTC
CASSQGLAGGQTEQFF
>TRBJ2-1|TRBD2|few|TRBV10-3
TGTGCCATCGGACTAGCGGGAGGGACAAACAATGAGCAGTTCTTC
CAIGLAGGTNNEQFF
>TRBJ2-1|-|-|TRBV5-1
TGCGCCAGCAGATACACCTTATCGACTAGTAGGATTGGAAATGAGCAGTTCTTC
CASRYTLSTSRIGNEQFF
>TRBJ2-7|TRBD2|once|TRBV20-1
TGCAGTGCTAGAGAGGGACTAGCGGGGGGTTACGAGCAGTACTTC
CSAREGLAGGYEQYF
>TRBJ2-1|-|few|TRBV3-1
TGTGCCAGCAGCCAGGTACTTCGAAAAACCTCCTACAATGAGCAGTTCTTC
CASSQVLRKTSYNEQFF
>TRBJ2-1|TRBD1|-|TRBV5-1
TGCGCCAGCAGCGCCGACAGGGGGGACAATGAGCAGTTCTTC
CASSADRGDNEQFF
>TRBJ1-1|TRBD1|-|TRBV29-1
TGCAGCGTTGATTCTGAGGGGGCGCGTTACACTGAAGCTTTCTTT
CSVDSEGARYTEAFF
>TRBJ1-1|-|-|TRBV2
TGTGCCAGCTGTCCGGGGGGCCATCCCACTGAAGCTTTCTTT
CASCPGGHPTEAFF
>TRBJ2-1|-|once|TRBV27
TGTGCCAGCAGTTTTAGACTTTTAAATGAGCAGTTCTTC
CASSFRLLNEQFF
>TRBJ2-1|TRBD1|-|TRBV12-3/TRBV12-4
TGTGCCAGCAGCACCGGGACAGGGGGCAATGAGCAGTTCTTC
CASSTGTGGNEQFF